Each of the 25 T cell receptor beta chains below was sequenced from the same sample in a study of T-cell memory formation after mild COVID-19. Each CDR3 protein gets one entry after TCRdb re-called the 5' RACE reads with MiXCR. The sample has around 250,000 distinct CDR3 sequences, roughly a sixth seen once. The sample was PBMCs or a T cell subset sorted from them (not recorded which). The receptors come from a young man who had mild COVID-19 (a few samples of this study predate the infection). Cell type and time point are not known.

The chain recombines TRBV2 with TRBJ1-5; D is uncertain. The CDR3 has 13 residues. Trimming pared 4 bases from V and 7 bases from J, leaving 11 bases between. Germline V gene sequence: CDR1 SNHLY, CDR2 FYNNEI. The CDR3 reads CASSVIAEQPQHF. In nucleotides, the CDR3 is TGTGCCAGCAGTGTAATCGCGGAGCAGCCCCAGCATTTT.

The table lists this clonotype with a few counts. The chain employs TRBV7-2 and TRBJ2-3; 10 nucleotides match TRBD2. The CDR3 has 16 residues. From germline, CDR1 is SGHTA and CDR2 FQGNSA. Unmatched junction bases numbered 6, after V lost 3 bases and J lost 3 bases. In nucleotides, the CDR3 is TGTGCCAGCAGCTTTCAAGCGGGGGGGGAGACAGATACGCAGTATTTT. Amino acids: CASSFQAGGETDTQYF.

This clonotype was recorded a few times. The gene calls are TRBV7-2 and TRBJ2-3; tentatively, D is TRBD1 or TRBD2 (5 bases each). V gave up 2 bases and J gave up 4 bases, with 10 bases separating them. The germline V gene encodes CDR1 SGHTA and CDR2 FQGNSA. The CDR3 length is 14 residues. The CDR3 nucleotides read TGTGCCAGCAGCTTAATGGGGACGGCAGATACGCAGTATTTT. It is translated as CASSLMGTADTQYF. Full variable domain (missing parts from reference TRBV7-2 and TRBJ2-3): GAGVSQSPSNKVTEKGKDVELRCDPISGHTALYWYRQSLGQGLEFLIYFQGNSAPDKSGLPSDRFSAERTGGSVSTLTIQRTQQEDSAVYLCASSLMGTADTQYFGPGTRLTVL.

J is TRBJ2-1 and V is TRBV29-1; tentatively, D is TRBD1 (5 bases). The CDR3 contains 13 residues. V was shortened by 7 bases and J by 7 bases, with 17 bases between the two germline ends. CDR1 is SQVTM and CDR2 is ANQGSEA in the germline V gene. CDR3 loop: CSGQLADRNEQFF. CDR3 in DNA: TGCAGCGGACAACTTGCAGACAGAAATGAGCAGTTCTTC.

The chain carries TRBV4-1 and TRBJ2-1; D uncertain. V gave up 5 bases and J gave up 6 bases, with 11 bases separating them. CDR3 length: 13 amino acids. Germline CDR1 is MGHRA and CDR2 is YSYEKL. The CDR3 coding sequence is TGCGCCAGCAGCTCATTCTCCGGCAATGAGCAGTTCTTC. Residues: CASSSFSGNEQFF.

This clonotype appeared many times. In nucleotides, the CDR3 is TGCGCCAGCAGCTTGGGCGTAGCGGGGGGCAGGGCAGATACGCAGTATTTT. Protein sequence: CASSLGVAGGRADTQYF. The gene calls are TRBV5-1 and TRBJ2-3, with 10 bases that match TRBD2. This CDR3 has 17 residues. The junction had 8 bases not matched to a gene; V was cut back by 0 bases and J by 4 bases. The germline V gene has CDR1 SGHRS and CDR2 YFSETQ.

This clonotype was counted at least ten times. The chain employs TRBV6-2 or TRBV6-3 and TRBJ1-2; the D is unclear. Germline assignment: CDR1 MNHEY and CDR2 SVGEGT. The CDR3 runs 18 residues. Trimming removed 4 bases from V and 0 bases from J, with 21 bases in between. The CDR3 loop is CASSSFPRLAEANYGYTF. Here the CDR3 DNA reads TGTGCCAGCAGTTCCTTCCCAAGGTTAGCGGAGGCTAACTATGGCTACACCTTC.

The V call is TRBV7-2, the J call TRBJ2-5; unclear D gene. V lost 3 bases to trimming and J lost 5 bases, with 7 bases between them. Germline-derived CDR1 and CDR2 are SGHTA and FQGNSA. The CDR3 is 12 amino acids. The CDR3 sequence is CASSFYDETQYF. DNA of the CDR3: TGTGCCAGCAGCTTTTACGATGAGACCCAGTACTTC.

In its sample, this clonotype was seen a few times. This chain connects TRBV20-1 to TRBJ2-7, with TRBD1 identical over 8 bases. Per germline, CDR1 DFQATT and CDR2 SNEGSKA (reference sequence). The CDR3 totals 14 residues. Losses at the gene ends were 0 bases for V and 2 bases for J; bases not matched to a gene: 3. This chain's CDR3 is CSAREWTGTYEQYF. CDR3 nucleotides: TGCAGTGCTAGAGAATGGACAGGGACCTACGAGCAGTACTTC.

With respect to this clonotype: Mismatch with germline at one junction end may stem from a read error. The J gene is TRBJ2-5, the V gene TRBV11-1; 9 bases fit TRBD2. Germline V gene lookup returns CDR1 SGHAT and CDR2 FQDESV (reference sequence). The CDR3 runs to 14 residues. The CDR3 DNA is TGTGCCAGCAGCGTAGCGGGGGACCAAGAGACCCAGTACTTC. It is translated as CASSVAGDQETQYF.

This clonotype occurred a few times. The CDR3 DNA reads TGCGCCAGCAGCTTAGGGTTTGGTGGGGGTAATCAGCCCCAGCATTTT. Its translation: CASSLGFGGGNQPQHF. The chain combines TRBV5-1 with TRBJ1-5; possibly TRBD1 for D (5 bases). The germline V gene encodes CDR1 SGHRS and CDR2 YFSETQ. V dropped 2 bases and J dropped 4 bases, with 16 bases sitting between them. The CDR3 loop spans 16 amino acids.

This chain's CDR3 is CASSFKTGPSLEETQYF. CDR3 coding DNA: TGTGCCAGCAGCTTCAAGACCGGACCTTCCTTGGAAGAGACCCAGTACTTC. V is TRBV7-9 and J is TRBJ2-5; D not resolved. Germline assignment: CDR1 SEHNR and CDR2 FQNEAQ (reference sequence). The V and J ends lost 3 bases and 3 bases respectively, with 20 bases between them. There are 17 residues in the CDR3.

The gene calls are TRBV5-4 and TRBJ2-3; D not resolved. This CDR3 is built from 14 residues. The V gene's germline CDR1 is SGHNT and CDR2 YYREEE (reference sequence). V lost 2 bases and J lost 7, with 14 bases in between. CDR3 nucleotides: TGTGCCAGCAGCTTCGGCCCAGGCATGAATACGCAGTATTTT. Amino acids: CASSFGPGMNTQYF.

The J gene is TRBJ2-1, the V gene TRBV4-3; TRBD2 is a possible D gene (7 bases). Germline V gives CDR1 LGHNA, CDR2 YSLEER. The CDR3 covers 13 residues. Between the trimmed V and J ends, which lost 1 base and 9 bases, there was a span of 10 bases. In DNA form, the CDR3 reads TGCGCCAGCAGCCAAGGGGAGGGGGTTGAGCAGTTCTTC. Residues: CASSQGEGVEQFF.

This clonotype was recorded a few times. This chain joins TRBV5-1 and TRBJ2-1, with TRBD1 matching 8 bases. Germline lookup yields CDR1 SGHRS and CDR2 YFSETQ. The junction had 11 bases not matched to a gene; V was cut back by 3 bases and J by 9 bases. CDR3 size: 15 residues. CDR3 DNA sequence: TGCGCCAGCAGCTACATGACAGGGGACGGGAGTGAGCAGTTCTTC. Protein product: CASSYMTGDGSEQFF.

This clonotype was detected only a few times. The final CDR3 position lacks the conserved phenylalanine or tryptophan, pointing to a likely read error. The DNA is left out, because the CDR3 cannot be placed on it with certainty; the CDR3 is given as TCRdb lists it. This sequence joins TRBV10-3 and TRBJ2-7; no check of the table's D call, TRBD2, against the DNA was made. In germline, CDR1 is ENHRY, CDR2 SYGVKD. The CDR3 length is 8 residues, termini included. This chain's CDR3 is CAIRAGPG.

The chain carries TRBV6-2 or TRBV6-3 and TRBJ1-1; D ambiguous. The V and J ends lost 7 bases and 3 bases respectively, with 15 bases between them. The germline CDR1 and CDR2 sequences are MNHEY and SVGEGT. CDR3 size: 14 residues. The CDR3 spells CASTSLKAYTEAFF. CDR3 DNA: TGTGCCAGCACTAGCCTAAAGGCGTACACTGAAGCTTTCTTT.

This clonotype was picked up a small number of times. The gene calls are TRBV28 and TRBJ2-7; the match to TRBD1 covers 7 bases. CDR3 length equals 15 residues. The junction had 10 bases not matched to a gene; V was cut back by 4 bases and J by 4 bases. The germline V gene encodes CDR1 MDHEN and CDR2 SYDVKM. For the CDR3, the DNA is TGTGCCAGCAGTTCTACAGGGGAAGGACTTTACGAGCAGTACTTC. Its protein is CASSSTGEGLYEQYF.

This clonotype was seen a handful of times. The rearrangement uses TRBV20-1 and TRBJ2-5; a weak D match, TRBD1 (5 bases). Germline CDR1 reads DFQATT; CDR2 reads SNEGSKA (reference sequence). Deletions cut 5 bases from V and 5 bases from J, with 12 bases between. The CDR3 covers 12 residues. The CDR3 bases are TGCAGTGCTGGGGCTCTGGGGGAGACCCAGTACTTC. Translating it yields CSAGALGETQYF.

The chain carries TRBV12-3 or TRBV12-4 and TRBJ2-2, with 9 bases aligning to TRBD1. The CDR3 runs to 14 residues. The junction had 2 bases not matched to a gene; V was cut back by 3 bases and J by 6 bases. In DNA, the CDR3 is TGTGCCAGCAGTTTCGACAGGGGGGCCGGGGAGCTGTTTTTT. Translating it yields CASSFDRGAGELFF.

This clonotype was seen a handful of times. The genes are TRBV12-3 or TRBV12-4 and TRBJ1-4; D gene ambiguous. V lost 5 bases, J lost 8 bases, and 15 bases lay in between. The CDR3 length is 14 residues. CDR3 sequence reads: CASSAPERQEKLFF. Here the CDR3 DNA reads TGTGCCAGCAGTGCGCCGGAGAGGCAGGAAAAACTGTTTTTT.

Only a few counts were recorded for this clonotype. This rearrangement joins TRBV3-1 to TRBJ1-2; D is possibly TRBD1 (5 bases). The CDR3 consists of 12 residues. Trimming pared 5 bases from V and 4 bases from J, leaving 8 bases between. Germline V gene data show CDR1 as LGHDT and CDR2 as YNNKEL (reference sequence). This chain's CDR3 is CASSSGAYGYTF. The CDR3 DNA sequence: TGTGCCAGCAGCTCCGGGGCCTATGGCTACACCTTC. The full variable domain, rest sourced from reference TRBV3-1 and TRBJ1-2, is DTAVSQTPKYLVTQMGNDKSIKCEQNLGHDTMYWYKQDSKKFLKIMFSYNNKELIINETVPNRFSPKSPDKAHLNLHINSLELGDSAVYFCASSSGAYGYTFGSGTRLTVV.

This chain uses TRBV6-6 with TRBJ1-1, with TRBD1 identical over 8 bases. Germline trimming cut 2 bases from V and 3 bases from J; bases unmatched to any gene: 5. CDR3 size: 15 residues. Per the germline V gene, CDR1 is MNHNY and CDR2 is SVGAGI (reference sequence). The CDR3 spells CASSYHGTGHTEAFF. CDR3 nucleotide sequence: TGTGCCAGCAGTTACCACGGGACAGGTCACACTGAAGCTTTCTTT.

This clonotype was observed a few times. The chain recombines TRBV12-3 or TRBV12-4 with TRBJ2-4; 7 bases map to TRBD1. The CDR3 totals 14 residues. V gave up 2 bases and J gave up 8 bases; unmatched junction bases: 6. The CDR3 reads CASSLRDSSDIQYF. DNA of the CDR3: TGTGCCAGCAGTTTACGGGACAGTTCCGACATTCAGTACTTC.

The chain links TRBV7-9 to TRBJ2-5, with D unclear. Trimming took 6 bases from V and 4 from J, leaving 9 bases between them. This CDR3 contains 12 residues. From germline, CDR1 is SEHNR and CDR2 FQNEAQ (reference sequence). The CDR3 region has the DNA TGTGCCAGCAGTTCGGTTATAGAGACCCAGTACTTC. Protein: CASSSVIETQYF.